This T cell receptor (beta chain) was captured by sequencing in a study of T cell responses to AZD1222 COVID-19 vaccine. The assay was immunoSEQ multiplex PCR, and TCRdb's table has in-frame clones only and misses some. The sample yields more than 150,000 clones, around 89% seen once. General study points: Repertoire samples came only from after the peak T cell response.

Germline lookup yields CDR1 SGHRS and CDR2 YFSETQ. Trimming cost V 5 bases and J 4 bases; bases outside gene matches: 7. This CDR3 region has 14 residues. About this clone itself: As yet, its antigen is unknown.

The rearrangement uses TRBV5-1 and TRBJ2-7; 9 nucleotides match TRBD2. This sample comprised peripheral blood, obtained 28 days after the second AZD1222 dose. The clonotype comes from an adult who received the AZD1222 COVID-19 vaccine. The CDR3 loop reads CASSAPGLAYEQYF. The CDR3 DNA follows: TGCGCCAGCAGTGCACCGGGACTAGCTTACGAGCAGTACTTC. The full variable domain, rest sourced from reference TRBV5-1 and TRBJ2-7, is KAGVTQTPRYLIKTRGQQVTLSCSPISGHRSVSWYQQTPGQGLQFLFEYFSETQRNKGNFPGRFSGRQFSNSRSEMNVSTLELGDSALYLCASSAPGLAYEQYFGPGTRLTVT.